Listed below are T cell receptor beta chains from one sample, sequenced in a study of monozygotic twins with inflammatory bowel disease. Each CDR3 protein gets one entry in TCRdb, which reprocessed the 5' RACE reads and gives no DNA. The sample's table shows 300,000 to 350,000 distinct CDR3 sequences. The sample was blood. These receptors all stem from a human donor with ulcerative colitis or Crohn's disease, or a healthy co-twin of an affected twin (not recorded which). The CDR3 runs from the conserved cysteine through the conserved F or W.

V: TRBV2; J: TRBJ1-1; CDR3: CASSEQVEAFF
V: TRBV19; J: TRBJ2-3; CDR3: CASSTLLAGTDTQYF
V: TRBV6-5; J: TRBJ1-2; CDR3: CASSYSPGQFGYTF
V: TRBV11-2; J: TRBJ2-1; CDR3: CASSGLAPFYNEQFF
V: TRBV12-3/TRBV12-4; J: TRBJ1-1; CDR3: CASRGTGGPREAFF
V: TRBV5-5; J: TRBJ2-1; CDR3: CASSLEIGGFNEQFF
V: TRBV28; J: TRBJ2-3; CDR3: CASSPSARDTQYF
V: TRBV18; J: TRBJ2-7; CDR3: CASSDTQGARQYF
V: TRBV12-3/TRBV12-4; J: TRBJ2-7; CDR3: CASSLQAGTQDEQYF
V: TRBV5-6; J: TRBJ1-1; CDR3: CASSPGTGGRDTEAFF
V: TRBV7-2; J: TRBJ2-2; CDR3: CASSLRLANTGELFF
V: TRBV27; J: TRBJ1-2; CDR3: CASSLSWGAYGYTF
V: TRBV3-1; J: TRBJ1-2; CDR3: CASSPLTGLSGYTF
V: TRBV29-1; J: TRBJ1-4; CDR3: CSVEGDARGKLFF
V: TRBV5-1; J: TRBJ2-1; CDR3: CASSPSSAGEQFF
V: TRBV15; J: TRBJ2-7; CDR3: CATKDGNSYEQYF
V: TRBV5-1; J: TRBJ2-7; CDR3: CASSRGTGSSYEQYF
V: TRBV11-2; J: TRBJ2-1; CDR3: CASSPISRGRAEVYEQFF
V: TRBV11-2; J: TRBJ2-3; CDR3: CASSILAGGLTDTQYF
V: TRBV29-1; J: TRBJ1-1; CDR3: CSAGGTGGTEAFF
V: TRBV29-1; J: TRBJ1-5; CDR3: CSVGEGARGEPQHF
V: TRBV5-1; J: TRBJ2-3; CDR3: CASSLGTSGGAGDTQYF
V: TRBV6-1; J: TRBJ2-3; CDR3: CASSEAQGGTDTQYF
V: TRBV5-5; J: TRBJ2-7; CDR3: CASSLAGTPTYEQYF
V: TRBV2; J: TRBJ2-7; CDR3: CASRVEGGGEQYF
V: TRBV5-1; J: TRBJ2-5; CDR3: CASSSGLAGGVGETQYF
V: TRBV7-2; J: TRBJ2-3; CDR3: CASTPGLHGTDTQYF
V: TRBV7-6; J: TRBJ2-6; CDR3: CASSLLPGRQGPSGANVLTF
V: TRBV10-3; J: TRBJ1-1; CDR3: CAISPGQEVEAFF
V: TRBV7-3; J: TRBJ1-6; CDR3: CASSKDVKENSPLHF
V: TRBV10-3; J: TRBJ2-2; CDR3: CAISEPTGPGTGELFF
V: TRBV28; J: TRBJ2-1; CDR3: CASSSDSAGAVDNEQFF
V: TRBV6-6; J: TRBJ2-7; CDR3: CASSYSGTDYEQYF
V: TRBV5-1; J: TRBJ2-5; CDR3: CASSTSLGNPETQYF
V: TRBV19; J: TRBJ1-5; CDR3: CASSSVGQGYQPQHF
V: TRBV6-6; J: TRBJ1-1; CDR3: CASSYQPVTEAFF
V: TRBV6-6; J: TRBJ2-1; CDR3: CASSHSATGGEQFF
V: TRBV4-3; J: TRBJ2-2; CDR3: CASSQENRGGPNTGELFF
V: TRBV6-1; J: TRBJ1-4; CDR3: CASREEATWTNEKLFF
V: TRBV5-1; J: TRBJ2-7; CDR3: CASAEPGYEQYF
V: TRBV7-2; J: TRBJ2-2; CDR3: CASSLAAAGELFF
V: TRBV5-1; J: TRBJ2-3; CDR3: CASSLLGAASTDTQYF
V: TRBV20-1; J: TRBJ1-1; CDR3: CSATQEGMNTEAFF
V: TRBV6-2/TRBV6-3; J: TRBJ1-2; CDR3: CASSDTLDRFYGYTF
V: TRBV24-1; J: TRBJ2-1; CDR3: CATSDPSRLGGDEQFF
V: TRBV19; J: TRBJ1-1; CDR3: CASSINGQRNTEAFF
V: TRBV6-6; J: TRBJ1-4; CDR3: CASSYRQSEKLFF
V: TRBV20-1; J: TRBJ2-1; CDR3: CSARDQVGGRTSSYNEQFF
V: TRBV20-1; J: TRBJ2-1; CDR3: CSAERGLAGGSSYNEQFF